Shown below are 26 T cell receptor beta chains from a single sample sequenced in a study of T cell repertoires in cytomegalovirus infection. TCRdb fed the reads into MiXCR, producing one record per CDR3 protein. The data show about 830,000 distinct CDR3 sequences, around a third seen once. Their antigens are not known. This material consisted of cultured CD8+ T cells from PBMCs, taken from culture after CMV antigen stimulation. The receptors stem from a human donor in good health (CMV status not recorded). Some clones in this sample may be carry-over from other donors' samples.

The DNA for the CDR3 is TGTGCCAGCAGCTTGATCGCCGCGGACAGGCTCCGATGGAACACTGAAGCTTTCTTT. Residues: CASSLIAADRLRWNTEAFF. The V gene is TRBV7-9, the J gene TRBJ1-1; 7 nucleotides match TRBD1. Trimming cost V 3 bases and J 1 base; bases outside gene matches: 17. The V gene's germline CDR1 is SEHNR and CDR2 FQNEAQ (reference sequence). The CDR3 covers 19 residues.

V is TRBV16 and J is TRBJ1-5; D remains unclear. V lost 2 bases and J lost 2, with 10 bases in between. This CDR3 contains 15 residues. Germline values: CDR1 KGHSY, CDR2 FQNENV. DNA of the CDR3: TGTGCCAGCAGCCAACCGGGAAGGGGCAATCAGCCCCAGCATTTT. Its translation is CASSQPGRGNQPQHF. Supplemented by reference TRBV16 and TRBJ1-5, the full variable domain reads GEEVAQTPKHLVRGEGQKAKLYCAPIKGHSYVFWYQQVLKNEFKFLISFQNENVFDETGMPKERFSAKCLPNSPCSLEIQATKLEDSAVYFCASSQPGRGNQPQHFGDGTRLSIL.

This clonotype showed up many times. For the CDR3, the DNA is TGTGCCAGCAGCCTATCAGGGGGGCAGAACACTGAAGCTTTCTTT. It translates to CASSLSGGQNTEAFF. This chain uses TRBV7-3 with TRBJ1-1, with TRBD1 matching over 7 bases. The CDR3 consists of 15 residues. The V segment lost 5 bases and the J segment 1 base; nucleotides outside the gene matches: 7. Germline V gives CDR1 SGHTA, CDR2 FQGTGA.

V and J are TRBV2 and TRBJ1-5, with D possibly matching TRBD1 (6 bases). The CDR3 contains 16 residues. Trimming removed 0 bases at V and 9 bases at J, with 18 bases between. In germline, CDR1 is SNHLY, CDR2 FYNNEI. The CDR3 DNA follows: TGTGCCAGCAGTGAAGCGCTTCGGGGAGGGGGATCGCCCCAGCATTTT. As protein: CASSEALRGGGSPQHF.

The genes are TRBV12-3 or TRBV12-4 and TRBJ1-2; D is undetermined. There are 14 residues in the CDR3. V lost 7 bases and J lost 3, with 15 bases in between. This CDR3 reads CASTTEREYYGYTF. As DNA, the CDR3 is TGTGCCAGCACAACAGAGAGGGAGTACTATGGCTACACCTTC.

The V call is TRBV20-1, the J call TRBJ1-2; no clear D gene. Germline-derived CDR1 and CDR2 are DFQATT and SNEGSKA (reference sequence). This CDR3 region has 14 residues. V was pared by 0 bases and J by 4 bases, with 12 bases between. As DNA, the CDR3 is TGCAGTGCTAGAGATTTCCAGGACGGCTATGGCTACACCTTC. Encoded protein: CSARDFQDGYGYTF.

The CDR3 region is CASSLGSGSLNYGYTF. The CDR3 bases are TGCGCCAGCAGCTTAGGAAGTGGTTCCCTAAACTATGGCTACACCTTC. The genes are TRBV5-1 and TRBJ1-2, with unresolved D. The CDR3 is 16 amino acids. V was shortened by 2 bases and J by 2 bases, with 16 bases between the two germline ends. Germline V lookup: CDR1 SGHRS, CDR2 YFSETQ.

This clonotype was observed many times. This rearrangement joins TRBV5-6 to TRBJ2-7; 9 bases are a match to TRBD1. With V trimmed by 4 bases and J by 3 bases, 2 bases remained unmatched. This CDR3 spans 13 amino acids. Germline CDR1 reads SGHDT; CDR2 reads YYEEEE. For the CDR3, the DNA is TGTGCCAGCAGCGGGGACAGGGACTACGAGCAGTACGTC. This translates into CASSGDRDYEQYV.

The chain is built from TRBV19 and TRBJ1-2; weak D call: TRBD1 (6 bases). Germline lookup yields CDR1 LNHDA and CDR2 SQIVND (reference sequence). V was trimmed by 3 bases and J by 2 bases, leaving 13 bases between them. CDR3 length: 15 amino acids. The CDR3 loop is CASSIETGFNYGYTF. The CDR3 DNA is TGTGCCAGTAGTATTGAGACAGGTTTCAACTATGGCTACACCTTC.

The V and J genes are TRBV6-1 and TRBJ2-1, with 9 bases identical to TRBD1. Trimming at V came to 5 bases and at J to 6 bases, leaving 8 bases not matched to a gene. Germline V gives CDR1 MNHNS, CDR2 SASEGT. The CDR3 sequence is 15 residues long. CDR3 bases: TGTGCCAGCAGTTATGGGACAGGGTTTGTCAATGAGCAGTTCTTC. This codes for CASSYGTGFVNEQFF.

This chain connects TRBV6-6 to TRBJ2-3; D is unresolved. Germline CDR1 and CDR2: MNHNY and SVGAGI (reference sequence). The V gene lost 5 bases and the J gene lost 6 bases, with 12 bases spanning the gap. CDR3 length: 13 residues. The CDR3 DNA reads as TGTGCCAGCAGTGACTGGTTGGGGGATACGCAGTATTTT. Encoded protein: CASSDWLGDTQYF.

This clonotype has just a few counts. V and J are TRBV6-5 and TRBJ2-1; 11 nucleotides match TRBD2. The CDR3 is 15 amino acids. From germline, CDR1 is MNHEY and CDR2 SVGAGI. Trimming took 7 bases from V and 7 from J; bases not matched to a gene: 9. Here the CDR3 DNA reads TGTGCCAGCATTCCCGTAGCGGGGGGGCTGAATGAGCAGTTCTTC. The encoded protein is CASIPVAGGLNEQFF.

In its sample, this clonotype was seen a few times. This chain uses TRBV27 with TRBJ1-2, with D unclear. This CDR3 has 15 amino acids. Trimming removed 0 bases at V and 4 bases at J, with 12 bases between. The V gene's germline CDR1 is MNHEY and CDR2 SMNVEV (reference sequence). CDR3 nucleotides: TGTGCCAGCAGTTTATCCTCACGAAGTCTCTATGGCTACACCTTC. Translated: CASSLSSRSLYGYTF.

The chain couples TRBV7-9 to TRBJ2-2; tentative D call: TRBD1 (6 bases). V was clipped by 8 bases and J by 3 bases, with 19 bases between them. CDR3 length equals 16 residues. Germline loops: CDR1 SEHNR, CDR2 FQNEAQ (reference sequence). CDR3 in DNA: TGTGCCAGCGGTTCACCTCGGGACATTTACACCGGGGAGCTGTTTTTT. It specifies CASGSPRDIYTGELFF.

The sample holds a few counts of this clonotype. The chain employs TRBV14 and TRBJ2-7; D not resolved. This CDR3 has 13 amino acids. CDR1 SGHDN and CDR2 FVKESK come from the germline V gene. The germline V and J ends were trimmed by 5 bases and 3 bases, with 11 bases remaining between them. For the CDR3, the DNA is TGTGCCAGCAGCGATCTGGGAAACTACGAGCAGTACTTC. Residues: CASSDLGNYEQYF.

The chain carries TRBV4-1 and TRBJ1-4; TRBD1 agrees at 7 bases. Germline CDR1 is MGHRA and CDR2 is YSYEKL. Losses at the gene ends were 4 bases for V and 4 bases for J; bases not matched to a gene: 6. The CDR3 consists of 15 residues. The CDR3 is CASSRAGTDNEKLFF. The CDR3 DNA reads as TGCGCCAGCAGCCGCGCCGGGACAGATAATGAAAAACTGTTTTTT.

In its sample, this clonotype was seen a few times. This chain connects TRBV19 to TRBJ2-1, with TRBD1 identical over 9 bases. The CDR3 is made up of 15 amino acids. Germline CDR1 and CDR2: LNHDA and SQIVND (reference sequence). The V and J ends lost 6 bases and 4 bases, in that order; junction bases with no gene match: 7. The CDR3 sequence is CASSTGTGLYNEQFF. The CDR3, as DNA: TGTGCCAGTAGCACAGGGACAGGGCTTTACAATGAGCAGTTCTTC.

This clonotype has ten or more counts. CDR3: CASSLPSTEAFF. The CDR3 nucleotides are TGTGCCAGCAGCTTGCCTAGTACTGAAGCTTTCTTT. The J gene is TRBJ1-1, the V gene TRBV5-6; unclear D gene. CDR1 and CDR2 (germline): SGHDT, YYEEEE. Trimming pared 1 base from V and 5 bases from J, leaving 6 bases between. This CDR3 has 12 amino acids.

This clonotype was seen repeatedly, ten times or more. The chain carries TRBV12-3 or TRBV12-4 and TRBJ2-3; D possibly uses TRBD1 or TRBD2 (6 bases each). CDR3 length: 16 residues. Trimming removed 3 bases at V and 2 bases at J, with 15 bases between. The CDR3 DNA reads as TGTGCCAGCAGTTTTCGCGGTCGGGGGCCCACAGATACGCAGTATTTT. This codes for CASSFRGRGPTDTQYF.

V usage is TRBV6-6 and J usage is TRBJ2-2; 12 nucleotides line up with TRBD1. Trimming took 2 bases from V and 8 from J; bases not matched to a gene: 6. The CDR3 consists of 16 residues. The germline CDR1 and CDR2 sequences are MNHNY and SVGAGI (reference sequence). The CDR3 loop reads CASSYRDRGLQGELFF. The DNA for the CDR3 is TGTGCCAGCAGTTACCGGGACAGGGGGCTACAGGGGGAGCTGTTTTTT.

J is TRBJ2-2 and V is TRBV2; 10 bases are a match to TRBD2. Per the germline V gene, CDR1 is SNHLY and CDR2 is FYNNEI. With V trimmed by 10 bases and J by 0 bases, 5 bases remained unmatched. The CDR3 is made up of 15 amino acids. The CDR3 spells CATRAGGPNTGELFF. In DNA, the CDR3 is TGTGCCACCCGAGCGGGGGGGCCGAACACCGGGGAGCTGTTTTTT.

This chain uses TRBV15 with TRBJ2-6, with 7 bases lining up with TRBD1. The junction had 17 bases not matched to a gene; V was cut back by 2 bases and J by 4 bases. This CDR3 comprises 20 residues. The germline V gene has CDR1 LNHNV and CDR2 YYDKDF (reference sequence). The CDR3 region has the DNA TGTGCCACCAGCAGATCCCCGGGGACAGCGGCCCTTTCGGGGGCCAACGTCCTGACTTTC. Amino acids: CATSRSPGTAALSGANVLTF.

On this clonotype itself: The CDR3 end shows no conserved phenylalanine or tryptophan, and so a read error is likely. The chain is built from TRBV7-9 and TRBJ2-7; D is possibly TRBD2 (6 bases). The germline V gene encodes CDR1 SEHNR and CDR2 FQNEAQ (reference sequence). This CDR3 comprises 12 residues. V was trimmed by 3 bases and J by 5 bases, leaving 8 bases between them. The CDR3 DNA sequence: TGTGCCAGCAGCTTGCCGGGAGACGAGCAGTACTCC. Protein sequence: CASSLPGDEQYS.

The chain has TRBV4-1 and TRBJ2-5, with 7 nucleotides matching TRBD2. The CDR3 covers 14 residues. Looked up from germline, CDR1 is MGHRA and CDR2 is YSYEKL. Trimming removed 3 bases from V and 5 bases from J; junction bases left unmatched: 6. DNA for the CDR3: TGCGCCAGCAGCCAGGGGGGGGGAATGGAGACCCAGTACTTC. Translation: CASSQGGGMETQYF.

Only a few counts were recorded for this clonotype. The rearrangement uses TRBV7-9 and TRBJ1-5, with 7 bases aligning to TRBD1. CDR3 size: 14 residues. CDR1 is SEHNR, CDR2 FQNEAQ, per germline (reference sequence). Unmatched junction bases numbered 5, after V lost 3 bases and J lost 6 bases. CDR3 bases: TGTGCCAGCAGCTTGGGAGGGGGCTTTCAGCCCCAGCATTTT. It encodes CASSLGGGFQPQHF.

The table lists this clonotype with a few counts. CDR3 DNA sequence: TGTGCCAGCAGCTCCACATTTAAGGGCGGTGAGCAGTTCTTC. It encodes CASSSTFKGGEQFF. This sequence joins TRBV7-9 and TRBJ2-1; D call uncertain. The V end lost 4 bases, the J end lost 9 bases, and 16 bases lay between the germline ends. CDR3 size: 14 residues. Germline-derived CDR1 and CDR2 are SEHNR and FQNEAQ (reference sequence).